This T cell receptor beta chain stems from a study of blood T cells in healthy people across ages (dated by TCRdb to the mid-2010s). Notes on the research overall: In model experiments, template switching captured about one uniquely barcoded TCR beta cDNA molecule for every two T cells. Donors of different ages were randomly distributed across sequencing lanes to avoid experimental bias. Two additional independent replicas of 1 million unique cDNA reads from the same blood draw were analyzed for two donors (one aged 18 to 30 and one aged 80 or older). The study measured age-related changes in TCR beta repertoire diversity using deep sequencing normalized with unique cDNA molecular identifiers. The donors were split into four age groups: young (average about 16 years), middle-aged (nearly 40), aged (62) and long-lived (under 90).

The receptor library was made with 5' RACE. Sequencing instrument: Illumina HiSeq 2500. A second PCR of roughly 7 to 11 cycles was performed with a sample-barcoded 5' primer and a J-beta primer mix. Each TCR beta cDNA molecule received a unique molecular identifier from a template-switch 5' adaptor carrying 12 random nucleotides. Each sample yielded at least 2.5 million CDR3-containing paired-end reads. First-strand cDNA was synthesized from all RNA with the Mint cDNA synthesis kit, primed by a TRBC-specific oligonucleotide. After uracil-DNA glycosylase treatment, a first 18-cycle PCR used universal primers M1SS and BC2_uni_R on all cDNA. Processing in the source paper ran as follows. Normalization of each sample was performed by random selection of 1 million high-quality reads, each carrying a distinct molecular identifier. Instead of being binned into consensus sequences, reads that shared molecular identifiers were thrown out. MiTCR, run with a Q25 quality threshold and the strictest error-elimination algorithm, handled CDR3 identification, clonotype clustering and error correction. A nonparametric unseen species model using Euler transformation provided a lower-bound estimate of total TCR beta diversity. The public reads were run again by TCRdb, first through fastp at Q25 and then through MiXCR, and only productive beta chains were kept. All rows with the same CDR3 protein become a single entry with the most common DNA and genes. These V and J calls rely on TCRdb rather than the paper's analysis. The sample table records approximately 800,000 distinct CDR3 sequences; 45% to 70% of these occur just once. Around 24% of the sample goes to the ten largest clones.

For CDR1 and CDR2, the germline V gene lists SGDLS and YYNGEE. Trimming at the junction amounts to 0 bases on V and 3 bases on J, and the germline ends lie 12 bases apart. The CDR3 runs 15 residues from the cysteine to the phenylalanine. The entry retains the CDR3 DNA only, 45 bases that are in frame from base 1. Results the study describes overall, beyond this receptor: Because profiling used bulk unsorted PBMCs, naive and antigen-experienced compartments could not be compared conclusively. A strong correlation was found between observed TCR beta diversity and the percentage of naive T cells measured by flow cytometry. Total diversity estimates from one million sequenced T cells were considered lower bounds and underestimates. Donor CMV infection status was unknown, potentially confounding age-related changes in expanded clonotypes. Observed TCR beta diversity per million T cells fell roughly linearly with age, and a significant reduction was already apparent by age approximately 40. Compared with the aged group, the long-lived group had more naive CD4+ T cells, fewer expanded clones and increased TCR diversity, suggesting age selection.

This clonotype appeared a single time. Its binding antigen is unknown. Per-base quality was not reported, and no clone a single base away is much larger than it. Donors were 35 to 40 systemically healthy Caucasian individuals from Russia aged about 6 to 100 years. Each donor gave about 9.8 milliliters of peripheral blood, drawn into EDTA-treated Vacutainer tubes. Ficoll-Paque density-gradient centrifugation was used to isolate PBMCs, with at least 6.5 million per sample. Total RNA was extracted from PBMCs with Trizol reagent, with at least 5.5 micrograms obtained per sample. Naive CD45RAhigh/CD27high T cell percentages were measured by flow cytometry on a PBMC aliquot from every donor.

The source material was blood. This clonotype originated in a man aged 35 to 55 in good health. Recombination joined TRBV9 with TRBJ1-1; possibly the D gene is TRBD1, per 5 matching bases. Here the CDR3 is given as CASSVAPGPDTEAFF. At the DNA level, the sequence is TGTGCCAGCAGCGTAGCCCCAGGGCCTGACACTGAAGCTTTCTTT.